This T cell receptor beta chain was captured by sequencing in a study of cytomegalovirus exposure and HLA in healthy donors. This clone was observed a handful of times. The CDR3 loop spans 21 amino acids. Per the germline V gene, CDR1 is LGHNA and CDR2 is YSLEER. V shed 4 bases and J shed 0 bases, with 28 bases lying between them. PCR involved 60 Vbeta and 13 Jbeta primers. Sequencing used immunoSEQ multiplex PCR; TCRdb keeps in-frame clones, though not all of them. This table has 65,000 to 95,000 clones, 70% to 80% appearing once. Sequencing was performed on PBMCs. The TCR originated in a man in his fifties or sixties in good health and CMV-seronegative. The V and J genes are TRBV4-3 and TRBJ1-3, with D unresolved. The CDR3: CASSRRRTAENPSSSGNTIYF. In DNA form, the CDR3 reads TGCGCCAGCAGCCGTCGGAGGACCGCCGAGAACCCTTCTAGCTCTGGAAACACCATATATTTT.